This T cell receptor (beta chain) is from a study of blood T cell repertoires in COVID-19. This CDR3 has 15 amino acids. The trim removed 0 bases at V and 4 bases at J, leaving 6 bases unmatched. In germline, CDR1 is SGDLS, CDR2 YYNGEE. The data were produced by immunoSEQ multiplex PCR, yet TCRdb's version contains in-frame clones alone and is incomplete. Here the sample spans roughly 250,000 clones, roughly 87% being singletons. All enrollees were roughly 18 to 100 years old and from roughly 26 US areas. Participants' reported clinical history set cohort assignment. The sample comprised PBMCs or T cells enriched from blood (not recorded which). The sequence came from a woman younger than 45 with acute COVID-19. This chain connects TRBV9 to TRBJ1-2; the match to TRBD1 covers 7 bases. The CDR3 here is CASSVEVGGGYGYTF. The CDR3, as DNA: TGTGCCAGCAGCGTAGAGGTAGGGGGCGGCTATGGCTACACCTTC.